Presented here are 14 T cell receptor beta chains from one specimen sequenced in a study of shared clonotypes between healthy human individuals (dated by TCRdb to between 2020 and 2021). The method behind the library was the immunoSEQ multiplex PCR assay. TCRdb retrieved this table from immuneACCESS and kept in-frame rearrangements only. Not all clones are present; in checked studies, unresolved V genes account for under half, and no reason is known for the remainder. This sample comprises about 380,000 clones, around 96% of them detected only once. The ten largest clones represent 0.25% to 0.35% of the sample. Sequencing used memory CD8+ T cells sorted from blood. This specimen's cell subset or site label, per the study, means: CD45RO+ cells pooled with CCR7-negative TemRA cells. The receptors stem from a man aged 25-45 years in good health.

V is TRBV21-1 and J is TRBJ2-7. TRBV21-1 is flagged as a pseudogene. This CDR3 spans 16 amino acids. The CDR3 loop is CASSKGEGSFGYEQYF. CDR3 in DNA: TGTGCCAGCAGCAAAGGGGAAGGTTCTTTCGGCTACGAGCAGTACTTC.

V is TRBV6-1 and J is TRBJ1-3, with D unresolved. Deletions cut 2 bases from V and 0 bases from J, with 8 bases between. Germline CDR1 reads MNHNS; CDR2 reads SASEGT. CDR3 length: 15 amino acids. CDR3 loop: CASSELNVSGNTIYF. The CDR3 coding sequence is TGTGCCAGCAGTGAATTAAACGTCTCTGGAAACACCATATATTTT.

This clone was counted a single time. V and J are TRBV5-6 and TRBJ2-7; no clear D gene. The ends were cut back, 5 bases at V and 0 bases at J, with 9 bases in the middle. This CDR3 has 13 residues. CDR1 and CDR2 (germline): SGHDT, YYEEEE. The CDR3 loop reads CASSWAYSYEQYF. The DNA of the CDR3 is TGTGCCAGCAGTTGGGCATACTCCTACGAGCAGTACTTC.

This chain uses TRBV7-9 with TRBJ2-7, with D possibly being TRBD1 (6 bases). The V gene's germline CDR1 is SEHNR and CDR2 FQNEAQ (reference sequence). This CDR3 region has 15 residues. Deletions cut 1 base from V and 0 bases from J, with 10 bases between. CDR3 residues: CASSLVGTSSYEQYF. CDR3 nucleotides: TGTGCCAGCAGCTTAGTGGGGACAAGCTCCTACGAGCAGTACTTC.

V and J are TRBV2 and TRBJ2-7; TRBD2 matches at 12 bases. Germline V gene lookup returns CDR1 SNHLY and CDR2 FYNNEI. This CDR3 contains 14 residues. V lost 2 bases, J lost 6 bases, and 2 bases stayed unmatched. CDR3 amino acids: CASSETSGRREQYF. Written as DNA, the CDR3 is TGTGCCAGCAGTGAAACTAGCGGGAGGCGCGAGCAGTACTTC.

This chain connects TRBV7-9 to TRBJ2-1; TRBD2 agrees at 9 bases. CDR1 and CDR2 from the germline V gene are SEHNR and FQNEAQ (reference sequence). V trimming: 5 bases; J trimming: 9 bases; junction bases outside the gene matches: 17. The CDR3 covers 17 residues. The DNA of the CDR3 is TGTGCCAGCAGCAACAGATCAGGGCTAGCGGGATCCAGTGAGCAGTTCTTC. Its protein is CASSNRSGLAGSSEQFF.

The chain has TRBV6-5 and TRBJ2-7; TRBD2 matches 11 bases. The CDR3 runs to 16 residues. CDR1 and CDR2 from the germline V gene are MNHEY and SVGAGI. Trimming cost V 3 bases and J 3 bases; bases outside gene matches: 7. This CDR3 is CASSYQTSGTHYEQYF. The CDR3, as DNA: TGTGCCAGCAGTTATCAGACTAGCGGGACTCACTACGAGCAGTACTTC.

The V and J genes are TRBV7-9 and TRBJ2-4; D not resolved. The CDR3 runs 14 residues. The V end was cut by 2 bases, the J end by 1 base, with 6 bases between. Germline CDR1 SEHNR, CDR2 FQNEAQ (reference sequence). CDR3 nucleotides: TGTGCCAGCAGCTTAATAGGGGCCAAAAACATTCAGTACTTC. Protein product: CASSLIGAKNIQYF.

This clone showed up just once. V gene TRBV6-6 combines with J gene TRBJ2-4; D gene uncertain. Deletions cut 2 bases from V and 0 bases from J, with 11 bases between. There are 16 residues in the CDR3. Germline V gives CDR1 MNHNY, CDR2 SVGAGI (reference sequence). This CDR3 is CASSYQGSLAKNIQYF. In DNA, the CDR3 is TGTGCCAGCAGTTACCAAGGATCATTAGCCAAAAACATTCAGTACTTC.

The CDR3 bases are TGTGCCAGCAGAGATTTTCAGGGAAGTAGCAATCAGCCCCAGCATTTT. Translating gives CASRDFQGSSNQPQHF. V is TRBV2 and J is TRBJ1-5; possible D gene TRBD1, 5 bases. The CDR3 totals 16 residues. The germline V gene has CDR1 SNHLY and CDR2 FYNNEI. The germline V and J ends were trimmed by 6 bases and 0 bases, with 15 bases remaining between them.

This sequence joins TRBV7-9 and TRBJ2-6; TRBD2 matches 8 bases. Germline CDR1 reads SEHNR; CDR2 reads FQNEAQ (reference sequence). The CDR3 has 19 amino acids. V gave up 7 bases and J gave up 0 bases; unmatched junction bases: 14. The CDR3 loop is CASNVVAGGPPSGANVLTF. CDR3 DNA: TGTGCCAGCAACGTAGTGGCGGGAGGCCCACCCTCTGGGGCCAACGTCCTGACTTTC.

This clone was seen a few times. The rearrangement joins TRBV4-2 to TRBJ2-4; 8 positions agree with TRBD2. Germline V lookup: CDR1 LGHNA, CDR2 YNFKEQ. CDR3 size: 16 residues. V lost 6 bases to trimming and J lost 8 bases; unmatched junction nucleotides: 15. DNA for the CDR3: TGTGCCAGCAGTCCCTTCGGGAAAGCGGGAGAGGACATTCAGTACTTC. Protein product: CASSPFGKAGEDIQYF.

This clone was found a few times. In nucleotides, the CDR3 is TGTGCCAGAAGCTTGGTGGGTCAGTTTAATGAAAAACTGTTTTTT. Its protein is CARSLVGQFNEKLFF. The chain is built from TRBV5-3 and TRBJ1-4; D ambiguous. TRBV5-3 is sorted into the ORF group, with uncertain function. The CDR3 has 15 residues. V was cut by 0 bases and J by 4 bases, with 10 bases left in between.

The chain employs TRBV5-6 and TRBJ2-1; D call uncertain. Trimming removed 0 bases from V and 0 bases from J, with 7 bases in between. The CDR3 is 15 amino acids. The germline CDR1 and CDR2 sequences are SGHDT and YYEEEE. CDR3 nucleotides: TGTGCCAGCAGCTTGGGCCGCTACTCCTACAATGAGCAGTTCTTC. Amino acids: CASSLGRYSYNEQFF.